The clone carrying this T cell receptor beta chain was picked up many times. Its antigen is unknown. This sample stems from a study of CD8 T cells in ankylosing spondylitis. CDR3 length: 15 residues. Trimming cost V 6 bases and J 2 bases, with 15 bases left between them. From the 5' RACE reads, TCRdb called clonotypes with MiXCR, one entry per CDR3 protein. The top ten clones hold approximately 15% of a sample with about 220,000 distinct CDR3 sequences, around 6.6% of them seen once. Regarding the study as a whole: A TCR beta motif of under 10 highly homologous variants appeared characteristic of ankylosing spondylitis blood. Significant enrichment of disease-linked clones was reported in matched ankylosing spondylitis synovial fluid.

Sequenced material: blood, either unsorted or a sorted T cell fraction (not recorded which). The source is a male donor with ankylosing spondylitis. The chain has TRBV12-3 or TRBV12-4 and TRBJ2-3, with TRBD2 as a possible D gene (6 bases). This chain's CDR3 is CASSALSGFTDTQYF. The CDR3 DNA is TGTGCCAGCAGCGCTCTTAGCGGATTCACAGATACGCAGTATTTT.